The rows below give T cell receptor beta chains drawn from one sample of a study of blood T cell repertoires in COVID-19. Clones were sequenced by immunoSEQ multiplex PCR, and TCRdb holds only the in-frame ones, with some missing. The table includes 150,000 to 200,000 clones, more than 85% detected once. Specimen: PBMCs or T cells enriched from blood (not recorded which). These receptors originate from a human donor with acute COVID-19. The donor label of this sample is uncertain. The CDR3 runs from the conserved cysteine through the conserved F or W. D genes are given only for firm matches. Expanded clones are given a class, and other clones once, few, many or no size at all.

d_call	clone_size	v_call	j_call	cdr3_nt	cdr3_aa
-	-	TRBV4-3	TRBJ2-1	TGCGCCAGCAGCCAAGATCACAGCTCCTACAATGAGCAGTTCTTC	CASSQDHSSYNEQFF
-	-	TRBV6-5	TRBJ1-1	TGTGCCAGCAGTTACTCAGCCCGCGGGAACACTGAAGCTTTCTTT	CASSYSARGNTEAFF
TRBD1	-	TRBV5-1	TRBJ1-1	TGCGCCAGCAGCTTGGGTGTATATGGGACAGGGAGCACTGAAGCTTTCTTT	CASSLGVYGTGSTEAFF
TRBD1	once	TRBV18	TRBJ2-7	TGTGCCAGCTCACGACGGGACAGCGAGTCCTACGAGCAGTACTTC	CASSRRDSESYEQYF
-	-	TRBV9	TRBJ1-5	TGTGCCAGCAGCGTAGGGCCAGGGAGCAATCAGCCCCAGCATTTT	CASSVGPGSNQPQHF
TRBD1	-	TRBV3-1/TRBV3-2	TRBJ2-3	TGTGCCAGCAGCCCCGGACAGGGCCACACAGATACGCAGTATTTT	CASSPGQGHTDTQYF
-	-	TRBV7-2	TRBJ2-3	TGTGCCAGCAGCTTAGTCGGACTCCTTTTGAGGAGCACAGATACGCAGTATTTT	CASSLVGLLLRSTDTQYF
-	-	TRBV5-5	TRBJ2-1	TGTGCCAGCAGCCCAGGGTGGGGTTACAATGAGCAGTTCTTC	CASSPGWGYNEQFF
-	-	TRBV5-4	TRBJ2-2	TGTGCCAGCAGCTTAGAGACAGCGAACACCGGGGAGCTGTTTTTT	CASSLETANTGELFF
-	-	TRBV3-1/TRBV3-2	TRBJ1-2	TGTGCCAGCAGCCAAGATTATGGGAGCTATGGCTACACCTTC	CASSQDYGSYGYTF
-	-	TRBV14	TRBJ2-1	TGTGCCAGCAGCCAAGTACACAGGAGCTCCTACAATGAGCAGTTCTTC	CASSQVHRSSYNEQFF
-	-	TRBV7-9	TRBJ2-2	TGTGCCAGCAGCTCGGCGGCAGGGTGGTCCGGGGAGCTGTTTTTT	CASSSAAGWSGELFF
TRBD1	-	TRBV5-1	TRBJ2-1	TGCGCCAGCAGCCCGACAGGGGGCAATGAGCAGTTCTTC	CASSPTGGNEQFF
TRBD2	-	TRBV9	TRBJ2-1	TGTGCCAGCAGTCCCGGGACTAGCTCCTACAATGAGCAGTTCTTC	CASSPGTSSYNEQFF
TRBD1	-	TRBV9	TRBJ1-2	TGTGCCAGCAGCGCCACCGGGACAGGGAGTGGGAGAATGGGCTATGGCTACACCTTC	CASSATGTGSGRMGYGYTF
TRBD1	-	TRBV28	TRBJ1-2	TGTGCCAGCAGTGTTCTATCGACAGGGCAACGAGATGGCTACACCTTC	CASSVLSTGQRDGYTF
-	-	TRBV6-5	TRBJ1-2	TGTGCCAGCAGTTACCAGTCTTCTAGGGGTCACTATGGCTACACCTTC	CASSYQSSRGHYGYTF
-	-	TRBV19	TRBJ2-6	TGTGCCAGTACCCGGGTTATCTCTGGGGCCAACGTCCTGACTTTC	CASTRVISGANVLTF
TRBD1	few	TRBV29-1	TRBJ1-2	TGCAGCGTCGAACACACAGGGGTTGGCTACACCTTC	CSVEHTGVGYTF
-	-	TRBV20-1	TRBJ2-7	TGCAGTGCTACGCGGGACTACGAGCAGTACTTC	CSATRDYEQYF
TRBD2	-	TRBV6-4	TRBJ2-1	TGTGCCAGCAGTGACTCGAGCGGGGGGGCCAATGAGCAGTTCTTC	CASSDSSGGANEQFF
-	-	TRBV28	TRBJ1-3	TGTGCCAGCAATGGGGCCCTCTCTGGAAACACCATATATTTT	CASNGALSGNTIYF
-	-	TRBV29-1	TRBJ1-3	TGCAGCGTTGAAAACGGGGCTGGAAACACCATATATTTT	CSVENGAGNTIYF
-	-	TRBV5-8	TRBJ2-7	TGTGCCAGCAGCTTTGACACCGGCTACGAGCAGTACTTC	CASSFDTGYEQYF
TRBD2	-	TRBV19	TRBJ2-1	TGTGCCAGTAGTACCCTCGGACTAGCGGGGTACAATGAGCAGTTCTTC	CASSTLGLAGYNEQFF
-	once	TRBV5-4	TRBJ2-4	TGTGCCAGCAGCTTGGGGGGGGTTCAGTACTTC	CASSLGGVQYF
TRBD1	-	TRBV30	TRBJ1-1	TGTGCCTGGAACGCAGGGGGCGAGGAAGCTTTCTTT	CAWNAGGEEAFF
TRBD1	few	TRBV25-1	TRBJ2-7	TGTGCCAGCAGTGAATTGGCGGGACAGGGGGGAAAGCAGTACTTC	CASSELAGQGGKQYF
TRBD2	-	TRBV10-1	TRBJ2-1	TGCGCCAGCATTGTAGCGGGGATGGAAAATGAGCAGTTCTTC	CASIVAGMENEQFF
TRBD2	-	TRBV5-4	TRBJ2-3	TGTGCCAGCAGGTTTAGCGGGGGGCGCACAGATACGCAGTATTTT	CASRFSGGRTDTQYF
-	-	TRBV7-2	TRBJ1-1	TGTGCCAGCAGCTTAAGACAGCCGAACACTGAAGCTTTCTTT	CASSLRQPNTEAFF
-	-	TRBV30	TRBJ1-1	TGTGCCTGGAGTGTGGGGGGACTGAACACTGAAGCTTTCTTT	CAWSVGGLNTEAFF
TRBD2	-	TRBV7-3	TRBJ2-3	TGTGCCAGCAGCTTAGCTTTAGCGGGGGACGGAGATACGCAGTATTTT	CASSLALAGDGDTQYF
TRBD1	few	TRBV11-2	TRBJ2-7	TGTGCCAGCAGCTTCGCAGGGACAGGGGTAGAGCAGTACTTC	CASSFAGTGVEQYF
TRBD2	once	TRBV11-2	TRBJ2-7	TGTGCCAGCAGCCATTTGGGGGGAGGGGCCGGCGAGCAGTACTTC	CASSHLGGGAGEQYF
TRBD1	-	TRBV7-9	TRBJ1-2	TGTGCCAGCAGCCCCGGGGACAGGGGTATCTATGGCTACACCTTC	CASSPGDRGIYGYTF
TRBD1	-	TRBV7-2	TRBJ2-6	TGTGCCAGCAGAGACAGGGGAATACTTGATGGGGCCAACGTCCTGACTTTC	CASRDRGILDGANVLTF
-	-	TRBV30	TRBJ1-5	TGTGCCTCCGGACAGCACAATCAGCCCCAGCATTTT	CASGQHNQPQHF
TRBD1	once	TRBV5-4	TRBJ1-1	TGTGCCAGCAGACCTCGGGACAGGGTATTGAACACTGAAGCTTTCTTT	CASRPRDRVLNTEAFF
-	-	TRBV4-1	TRBJ1-2	TGCGCCAGCAGCCAAGATGGGGACACGGGCCGTGCTGGCTACACCTTC	CASSQDGDTGRAGYTF
TRBD2	-	TRBV3-1/TRBV3-2	TRBJ2-3	TGTGCCAGCAGCCAAGGTGCCGGGGGGGCTGCAGATACGCAGTATTTT	CASSQGAGGAADTQYF
-	-	TRBV23-1	TRBJ1-5	TGCGCCCGGGAAGGGGGGGCCTATCAGCCCCAGCATTTT	CAREGGAYQPQHF
TRBD1	-	TRBV10-3	TRBJ2-7	TGTGCCATCAGTGAACAGGGGACATCCTACGAGCAGTACTTC	CAISEQGTSYEQYF
TRBD1	-	TRBV19	TRBJ1-3	TGTGCCAGTAATAGGGGGCCCGGAAACACCATATATTTT	CASNRGPGNTIYF
-	-	TRBV7-6	TRBJ2-1	TGTGCCAGCAGCTCCCTATCTAACTCAGGCGTCAATGAGCAGTTCTTC	CASSSLSNSGVNEQFF
-	-	TRBV20-1	TRBJ1-5	TGCAGTGCTAGTCAGGCAGTCGAGAATCAGCCCCAGCATTTT	CSASQAVENQPQHF
-	-	TRBV19	TRBJ2-3	TGTGCCAGTAGTATAGATCTGGGGCCCGCGTCAGATACGCAGTATTTT	CASSIDLGPASDTQYF
-	-	TRBV9	TRBJ2-5	TGTGCCAGCAGCGTATTGGGGGCGCGAGAAGAGACCCAGTACTTC	CASSVLGAREETQYF
TRBD2	-	TRBV5-6	TRBJ2-3	TGTGCCAGCAGCTTGGTCGGGGGGGACACGCAGTATTTT	CASSLVGGDTQYF
TRBD1	-	TRBV11-2	TRBJ1-2	TGTGCCAGCAGCTCGCTTCCGGGACAGGGGGCGCAAACCTTC	CASSSLPGQGAQTF
-	-	TRBV10-3	TRBJ1-2	TGTGCCATCAGTGAGGGGGACTCAGCGGAAGGCTACACCTTC	CAISEGDSAEGYTF
-	-	TRBV5-8	TRBJ1-5	TGTGCCAGCAGCTTGAGAGGGCCAATCCAGCCCCAGCATTTT	CASSLRGPIQPQHF
-	-	TRBV5-5	TRBJ2-3	TGTGCCAGCAGCTTGGGAGGGACTCCTCCCCCCGATACGCAGTATTTT	CASSLGGTPPPDTQYF
-	-	TRBV7-8	TRBJ1-6	TGTGCCAGCAGCACTACAGGGCTTAATAATTCACCCCTCCACTTT	CASSTTGLNNSPLHF